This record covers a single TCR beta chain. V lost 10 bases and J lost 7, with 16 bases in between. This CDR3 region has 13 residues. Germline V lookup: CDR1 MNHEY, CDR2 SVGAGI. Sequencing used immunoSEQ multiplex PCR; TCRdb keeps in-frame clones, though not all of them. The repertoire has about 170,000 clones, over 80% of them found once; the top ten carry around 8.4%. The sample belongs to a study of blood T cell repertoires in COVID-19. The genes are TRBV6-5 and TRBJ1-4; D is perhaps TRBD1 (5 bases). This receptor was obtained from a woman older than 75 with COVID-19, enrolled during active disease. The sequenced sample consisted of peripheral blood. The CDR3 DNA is TGTGCCACATCCCAGGGAAGGAGTGAAAAACTGTTTTTT. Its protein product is CATSQGRSEKLFF.